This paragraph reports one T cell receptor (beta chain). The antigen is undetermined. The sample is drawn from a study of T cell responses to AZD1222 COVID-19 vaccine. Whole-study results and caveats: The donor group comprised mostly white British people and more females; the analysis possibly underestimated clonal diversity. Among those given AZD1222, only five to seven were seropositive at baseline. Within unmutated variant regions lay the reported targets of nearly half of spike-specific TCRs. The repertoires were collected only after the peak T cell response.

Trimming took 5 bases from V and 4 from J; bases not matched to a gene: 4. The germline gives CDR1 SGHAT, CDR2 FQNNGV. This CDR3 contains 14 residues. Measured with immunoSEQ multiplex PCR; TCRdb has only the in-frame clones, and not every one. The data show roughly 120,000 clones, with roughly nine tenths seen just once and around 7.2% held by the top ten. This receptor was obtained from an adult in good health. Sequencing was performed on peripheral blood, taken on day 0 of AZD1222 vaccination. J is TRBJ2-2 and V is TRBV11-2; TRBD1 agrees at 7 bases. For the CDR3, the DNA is TGTGCCAGCAGCCCGGGACAGACCACCGGGGAGCTGTTTTTT. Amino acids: CASSPGQTTGELFF.